This T cell receptor (beta chain) was sequenced during a study of naive and memory T cell subsets. Overall study findings and caveats: In CD4 and CD8 cells, diversity dropped from naive through EMRA. The power law exponent of TCR abundance differed between naive and memory cells. TCR counts from RNA may reflect activation-linked expression changes.

Two oligonucleotides, mixed equimolar, formed the beta constant-region primer covering TRBC1 and TRBC2. Four rounds of PCR amplified the ligated cDNA using nested alpha and beta constant-region primers plus SP2. Each CDR3 protein is one row after TCRdb ran MiXCR on the UMI-ligation and nested PCR reads. The sample includes 95,000 to 150,000 distinct CDR3 sequences, over 30% of them seen just once. In regard to this clonotype: Its antigen is currently unknown.

Cells stained for CD3, CD4, CD8, CD45RA, CD27 and viability were sorted into four CD45RA/CD27 subsets. Sequenced sample: central memory CD4+ T cells from blood. The clonotype comes from a human donor in good health.

In DNA form, the CDR3 reads TGTGCCAGTATAGCGGGAGGCAACCAAGAGACCCAGTACTTC. This codes for CASIAGGNQETQYF. The chain combines TRBV28 with TRBJ2-5; 10 bases align to TRBD2. The CDR3 is 14 residues long. The V and J ends lost 9 bases and 0 bases, in that order; junction bases with no gene match: 4. Germline-derived CDR1 and CDR2 are MDHEN and SYDVKM.